This T cell receptor (beta chain) was observed in a study of Ad26.COV2.S vaccination and SARS-CoV-2 variants. Trimming took 3 bases from V and 7 from J, leaving 16 bases between them. Looked up from germline, CDR1 is SGHRS and CDR2 is YFSETQ. The CDR3 is made up of 14 amino acids. Remarks on this clone: Its matching antigen is unknown.

Whole-study findings and limits: Spike-specific TCR breadth was greater after Ad26.COV2.S than placebo.

Assay used: immunoSEQ multiplex PCR; TCRdb lists only in-frame clones, some missing. The table shows about 350,000 clones, with 90% to 95% occurring only once. The V call is TRBV5-1, the J call TRBJ1-1; D remains ambiguous. Sequencing used peripheral blood, obtained after recovery from COVID-19. This clonotype originated in a human donor who had recovered from COVID-19. The CDR3 bases are TGCGCCAGCAGCTCAGACCGCTCTACCTTTGAAGCTTTCTTT. Its protein product is CASSSDRSTFEAFF.